This entry is about one T cell receptor beta chain. Its matching antigen is unknown. Generation of TCR beta libraries employed quantitative 5'-RACE incorporating molecular barcodes. TCRdb used MiXCR to reprocess the 5' RACE reads, holding one entry per CDR3 protein. The table records about 250,000 distinct CDR3 sequences, 32% of them present only once. The CDR3 consists of 15 residues. Trimming shortened V by 0 bases and J by 7 bases, and 15 bases separated the two germline ends. Germline CDR1 reads MNHEY; CDR2 reads SVGAGI. This entry belongs to a study of CD8 T cells in ankylosing spondylitis. Study-level results: Some of the motif variants had earlier been found in reactive arthritis patients' fluid and blood. Enrichment of disease-linked clones was reportedly significant in matched ankylosing spondylitis synovial fluid. Blood from ankylosing spondylitis patients appeared to carry a characteristic roughly 8-variant TCR beta motif.

This TCR was recovered from a male donor with ankylosing spondylitis or in good health (not recorded which). The rearrangement uses TRBV6-5 and TRBJ1-2; D is ambiguous. The sample was blood, either unsorted or a sorted T cell fraction (not recorded which). The CDR3 spells CASSYSPAGYAGYTF. As DNA, the CDR3 is TGTGCCAGCAGTTACTCCCCCGCCGGATACGCTGGCTACACCTTC.